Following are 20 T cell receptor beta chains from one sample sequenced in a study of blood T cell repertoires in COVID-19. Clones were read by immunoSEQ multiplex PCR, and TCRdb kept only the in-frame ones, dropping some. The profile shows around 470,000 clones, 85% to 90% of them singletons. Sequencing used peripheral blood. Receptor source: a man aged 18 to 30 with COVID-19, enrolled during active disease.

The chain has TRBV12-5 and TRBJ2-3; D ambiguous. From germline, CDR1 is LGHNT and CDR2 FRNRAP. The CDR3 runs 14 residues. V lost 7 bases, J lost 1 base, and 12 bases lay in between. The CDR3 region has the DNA TGTGCTAGTGCCCCGTCCGTCGGCACAGATACGCAGTATTTT. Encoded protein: CASAPSVGTDTQYF.

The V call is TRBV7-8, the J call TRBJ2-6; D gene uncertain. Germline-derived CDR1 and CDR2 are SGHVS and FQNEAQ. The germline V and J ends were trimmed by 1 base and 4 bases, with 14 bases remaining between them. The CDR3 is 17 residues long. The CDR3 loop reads CASSLVVGGRGANVLTF. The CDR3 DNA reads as TGTGCCAGCAGCTTAGTTGTCGGTGGTCGCGGGGCCAACGTCCTGACTTTC.

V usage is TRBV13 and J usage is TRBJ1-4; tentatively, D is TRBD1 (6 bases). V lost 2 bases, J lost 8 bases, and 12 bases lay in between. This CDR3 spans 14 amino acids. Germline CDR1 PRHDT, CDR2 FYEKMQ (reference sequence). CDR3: CASSLKQGHEKLFF. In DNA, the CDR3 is TGTGCCAGCAGCTTAAAACAGGGACACGAAAAACTGTTTTTT.

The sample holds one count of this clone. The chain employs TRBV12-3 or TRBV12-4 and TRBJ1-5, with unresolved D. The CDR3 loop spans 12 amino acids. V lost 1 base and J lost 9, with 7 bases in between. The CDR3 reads CASSLGRPPQHF. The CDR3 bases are TGTGCCAGCAGTTTAGGTCGTCCGCCCCAGCATTTT.

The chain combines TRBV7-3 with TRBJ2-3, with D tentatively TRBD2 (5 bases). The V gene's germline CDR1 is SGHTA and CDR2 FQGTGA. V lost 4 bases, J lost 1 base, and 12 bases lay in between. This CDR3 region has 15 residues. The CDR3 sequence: CASSSGKIGTDTQYF. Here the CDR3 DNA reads TGTGCCAGCAGCTCCGGGAAGATCGGCACAGATACGCAGTATTTT. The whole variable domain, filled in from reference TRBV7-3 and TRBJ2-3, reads GAGVSQTPSNKVTEKGKYVELRCDPISGHTALYWYRQSLGQGPEFLIYFQGTGAADDSGLPNDRFFAVRPEGSVSTLKIQRTERGDSAVYLCASSSGKIGTDTQYFGPGTRLTVL.

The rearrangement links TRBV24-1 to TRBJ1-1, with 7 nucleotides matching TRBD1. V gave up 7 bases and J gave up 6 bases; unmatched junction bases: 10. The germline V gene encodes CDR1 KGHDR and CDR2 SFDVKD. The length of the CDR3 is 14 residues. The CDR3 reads CATSRGGRGSEAFF. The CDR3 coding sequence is TGTGCCACCAGCCGGGGGGGCAGGGGGTCTGAAGCTTTCTTT.

Here the CDR3 DNA reads TGTGCCAGCAGTCACAGGGACAGGGTTGGCGGGGAGCTGTTTTTT. It is translated as CASSHRDRVGGELFF. V usage is TRBV25-1 and J usage is TRBJ2-2; 9 positions agree with TRBD1. Germline V CDR1 and CDR2: MGHDK, SYGVNS. The CDR3 loop spans 15 amino acids. The ends lost 5 bases at V and 7 bases at J; junction bases unmatched: 8.

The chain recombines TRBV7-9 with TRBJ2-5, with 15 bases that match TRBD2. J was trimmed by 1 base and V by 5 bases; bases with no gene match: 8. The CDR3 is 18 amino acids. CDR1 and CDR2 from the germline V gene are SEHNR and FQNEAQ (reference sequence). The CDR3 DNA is TGTGCCAGCAGCCCCAGGACTAGCGGGAGGGCCAGCCAAGAGACCCAGTACTTC. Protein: CASSPRTSGRASQETQYF.

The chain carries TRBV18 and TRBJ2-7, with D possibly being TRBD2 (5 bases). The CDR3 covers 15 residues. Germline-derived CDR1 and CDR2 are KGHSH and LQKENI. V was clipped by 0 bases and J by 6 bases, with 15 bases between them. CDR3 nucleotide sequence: TGTGCCAGCTCACCACCTGGCCTAGCCCTCCGCGAGCAGTACTTC. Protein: CASSPPGLALREQYF.

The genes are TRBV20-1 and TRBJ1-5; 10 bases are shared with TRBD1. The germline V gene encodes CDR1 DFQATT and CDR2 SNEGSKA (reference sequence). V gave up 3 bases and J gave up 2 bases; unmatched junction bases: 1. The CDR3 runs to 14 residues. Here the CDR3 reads CSASGTGGNQPQHF. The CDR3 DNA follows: TGCAGTGCTAGTGGGACAGGGGGCAATCAGCCCCAGCATTTT.

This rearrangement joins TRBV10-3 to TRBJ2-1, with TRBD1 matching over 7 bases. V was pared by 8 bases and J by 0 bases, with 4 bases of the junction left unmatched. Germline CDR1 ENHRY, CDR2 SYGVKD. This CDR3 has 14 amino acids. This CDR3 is CAIGDRASYNEQFF. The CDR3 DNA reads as TGTGCCATCGGAGACAGGGCCTCCTACAATGAGCAGTTCTTC.

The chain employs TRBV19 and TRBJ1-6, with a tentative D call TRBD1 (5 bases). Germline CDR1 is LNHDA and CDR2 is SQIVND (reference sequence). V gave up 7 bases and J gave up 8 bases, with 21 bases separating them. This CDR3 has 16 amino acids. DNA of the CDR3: TGTGCCAGTAACAAAGACGGGACTTGGCGGCATTCACCCCTCCACTTT. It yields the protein CASNKDGTWRHSPLHF.

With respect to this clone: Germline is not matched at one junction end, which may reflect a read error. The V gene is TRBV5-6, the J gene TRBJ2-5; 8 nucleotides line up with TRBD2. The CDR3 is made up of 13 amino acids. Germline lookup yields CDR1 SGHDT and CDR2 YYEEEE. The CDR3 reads CASRLGAGGTQYF. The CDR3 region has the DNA TGTGCCAGCAGATTGGGGGCGGGGGGGACCCAGTACTTC. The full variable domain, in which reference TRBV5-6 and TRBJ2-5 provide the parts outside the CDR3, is DAGVTQSPTHLIKTRGQQVTLRCSPKSGHDTVSWYQQALGQGPQFIFQYYEEEERQRGNFPDRFSGHQFPNYSSELNVNALLLGDSALYLCASRLGAGGTQYFGPGTRLLVL.

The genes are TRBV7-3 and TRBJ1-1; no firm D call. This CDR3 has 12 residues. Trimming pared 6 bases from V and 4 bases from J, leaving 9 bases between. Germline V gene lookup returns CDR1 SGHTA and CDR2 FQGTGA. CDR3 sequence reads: CASRNAGTEAFF. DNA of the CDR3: TGTGCCAGCAGGAACGCGGGCACTGAAGCTTTCTTT.

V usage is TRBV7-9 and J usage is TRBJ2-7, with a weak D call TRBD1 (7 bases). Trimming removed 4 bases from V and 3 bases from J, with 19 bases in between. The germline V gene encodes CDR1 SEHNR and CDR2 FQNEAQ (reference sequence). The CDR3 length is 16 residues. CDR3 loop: CASSSPRQGLLYEQYF. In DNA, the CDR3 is TGTGCCAGCAGCTCTCCGAGACAGGGACTCCTCTACGAGCAGTACTTC.

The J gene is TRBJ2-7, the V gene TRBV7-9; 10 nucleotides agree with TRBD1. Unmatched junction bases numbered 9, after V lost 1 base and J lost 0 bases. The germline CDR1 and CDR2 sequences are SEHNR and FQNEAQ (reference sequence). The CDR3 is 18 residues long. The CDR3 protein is CASSLGPPGQGISYEQYF. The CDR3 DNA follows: TGTGCCAGCAGCTTAGGCCCTCCGGGACAGGGGATCTCCTACGAGCAGTACTTC.

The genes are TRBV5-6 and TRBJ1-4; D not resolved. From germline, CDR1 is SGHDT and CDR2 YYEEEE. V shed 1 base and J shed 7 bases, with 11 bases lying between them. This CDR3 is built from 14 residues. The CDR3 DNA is TGTGCCAGCAGCTTGAGCACAGCTCGTGAAAAACTGTTTTTT. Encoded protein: CASSLSTAREKLFF.

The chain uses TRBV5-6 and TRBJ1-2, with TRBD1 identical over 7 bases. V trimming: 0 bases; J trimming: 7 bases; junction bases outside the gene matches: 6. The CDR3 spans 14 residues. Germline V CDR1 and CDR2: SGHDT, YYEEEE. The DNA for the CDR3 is TGTGCCAGCAGCTTGGAGGAGGGGGCTGCTGGCTACACCTTC. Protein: CASSLEEGAAGYTF.

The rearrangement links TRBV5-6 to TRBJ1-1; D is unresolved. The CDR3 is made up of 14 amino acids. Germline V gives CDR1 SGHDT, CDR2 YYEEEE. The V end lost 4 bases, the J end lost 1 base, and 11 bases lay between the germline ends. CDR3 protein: CASSPYGGNTEAFF. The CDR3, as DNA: TGTGCCAGCAGCCCTTACGGCGGGAACACTGAAGCTTTCTTT.

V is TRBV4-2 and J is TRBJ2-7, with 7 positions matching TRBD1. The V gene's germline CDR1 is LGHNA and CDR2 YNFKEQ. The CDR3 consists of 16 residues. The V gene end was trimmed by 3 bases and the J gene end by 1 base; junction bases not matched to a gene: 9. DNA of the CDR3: TGTGCCAGCAGCCAGGCCCGAGGACAGGCGTCCTACGAGCAGTACTTC. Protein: CASSQARGQASYEQYF.